This T cell receptor (beta chain) stems from a study of blood T cell repertoires in COVID-19. Study summary: Sources were T cells, B-cell-depleted T cells, or PBMCs; the material itself was cDNA or gDNA.

The authors' processing: Nucleated cell counts were estimated from reference gene primer amplification. TCRdb's copy holds only in-frame clones and misses some; the assay was immunoSEQ multiplex PCR. From that table come the V and J calls and clone size; the DNA was used to work out D and trimming. The table lists 250,000 to 300,000 clones, approximately 91% of them singletons, with about 11% in the top ten. Germline V gene sequence: CDR1 SQVTM, CDR2 ANQGSEA. The CDR3 has 16 residues. V was clipped by 3 bases and J by 0 bases; unmatched bases: 3. This TCR was recovered from a woman aged 25-40 years with COVID-19, enrolled during active disease. Sequenced sample: peripheral blood. The rearrangement joins TRBV29-1 to TRBJ2-1, with TRBD1 matching 12 bases. In nucleotides, the CDR3 is TGCAGCGTTGAGGGACAGGGGGCGATCTCCTACAATGAGCAGTTCTTC. Encoded protein: CSVEGQGAISYNEQFF.